The 27 T cell receptor beta chains given below trace back to one sample, sequenced in a study of neoadjuvant anti-PD-1 for oral cavity cancer. Method: immunoSEQ multiplex PCR; TCRdb's copy keeps in-frame clones and lacks some. The data show roughly 13,000 clones, approximately 63% seen once. The sequencing used PBMCs, collected before nivolumab (anti-PD-1) treatment. The receptors originated from a person between 35 and 79 years old with oral cavity squamous cell carcinoma.

V and J are TRBV11-3 and TRBJ1-1, with D perhaps TRBD1 (5 bases). The V end lost 3 bases, the J end lost 5 bases, and 10 bases lay between the germline ends. This CDR3 spans 13 amino acids. CDR1 is SGHNT and CDR2 is YENEEA in the germline V gene. The CDR3 nucleotides are TGTGCCAGCAGCTTGTCGACAGTTACTGAAGCTTTCTTT. Amino acids: CASSLSTVTEAFF. Combining the CDR3 with reference TRBV11-3 and TRBJ1-1 gives the whole variable domain EAGVVQSPRYKIIEKKQPVAFWCNPISGHNTLYWYLQNLGQGPELLIRYENEEAVDDSQLPKDRFSAERLKGVDSTLKIQPAELGDSAVYLCASSLSTVTEAFFGQGTRLTVV.

This chain links TRBV18 with TRBJ2-1; no reliable D call. Germline V gives CDR1 KGHSH, CDR2 LQKENI. There are 11 residues in the CDR3. The V end lost 6 bases, the J end lost 5 bases, and 5 bases lay between the germline ends. CDR3 sequence: CASSRNNEQFF. For the CDR3, the DNA is TGTGCCAGCTCGCGAAACAATGAGCAGTTCTTC.

The J gene is TRBJ2-6, the V gene TRBV7-3, with D maybe TRBD1 (5 bases). V gave up 3 bases and J gave up 1 base, with 10 bases separating them. The CDR3 sequence is 16 residues long. Looked up from germline, CDR1 is SGHTA and CDR2 is FQGTGA. This CDR3 is CASSFYPGSGANVLTF. The CDR3 bases are TGTGCCAGCAGCTTCTACCCAGGGTCTGGGGCCAACGTCCTGACTTTC.

V gene TRBV30 combines with J gene TRBJ2-1; TRBD2 aligns across 10 bases. Germline trimming cut 0 bases from V and 10 bases from J; bases unmatched to any gene: 9. The CDR3 is made up of 15 amino acids. The germline V gene has CDR1 GTSNPN and CDR2 SVGIG (reference sequence). CDR3 amino acids: CAWSVGGTSVLEQFF. In DNA, the CDR3 is TGTGCCTGGAGTGTAGGGGGGACTAGCGTCTTGGAGCAGTTCTTC.

This clone was seen only once. The chain employs TRBV5-1 and TRBJ2-2; perhaps TRBD2 as D (7 bases). Germline values: CDR1 SGHRS, CDR2 YFSETQ. V was pared by 2 bases and J by 0 bases, with 11 bases between. The CDR3 covers 16 residues. Here the CDR3 reads CASSFGGLSNTGELFF. As DNA, the CDR3 is TGCGCCAGCAGCTTCGGGGGGCTCTCGAACACCGGGGAGCTGTTTTTT.

This rearrangement joins TRBV10-2 to TRBJ1-4; weak D call: TRBD1 (6 bases). Trimming shortened V by 3 bases and J by 3 bases, and 8 bases separated the two germline ends. This CDR3 has 14 amino acids. CDR1 and CDR2 (germline): WSHSY, SAAADI. The CDR3 loop reads CASSDRGANEKLFF. Written as DNA, the CDR3 is TGCGCCAGCAGTGACAGGGGAGCTAATGAAAAACTGTTTTTT.

This sequence joins TRBV27 and TRBJ2-5; 9 positions match TRBD2. CDR3 length: 15 residues. Trimming cost V 5 bases and J 5 bases; bases outside gene matches: 9. From germline, CDR1 is MNHEY and CDR2 SMNVEV (reference sequence). The CDR3 is CASSQLAGGQETQYF. The CDR3 bases are TGTGCCAGCAGTCAGCTGGCGGGGGGGCAGGAGACCCAGTACTTC.

V and J are TRBV19 and TRBJ2-1; D assignment may be TRBD1 or TRBD2 (5 bases each). The germline V gene encodes CDR1 LNHDA and CDR2 SQIVND (reference sequence). This CDR3 contains 16 residues. Deletions cut 2 bases from V and 3 bases from J, with 14 bases between. The CDR3 coding sequence is TGTGCCAGTAGTATACCCCGGGACCTATACTACAATGAGCAGTTCTTC. Protein: CASSIPRDLYYNEQFF.

The chain has TRBV2 and TRBJ2-1; D is uncertain. The CDR3 length is 14 residues. CDR1 and CDR2 (germline): SNHLY, FYNNEI. V was shortened by 9 bases and J by 0 bases, with 12 bases between the two germline ends. CDR3 nucleotide sequence: TGTGCCAGTCGGCCGTGGAGCTCCTACAATGAGCAGTTCTTC. Its translation: CASRPWSSYNEQFF.

The chain employs TRBV29-1 and TRBJ1-1; 7 bases align to TRBD1. The CDR3 spans 13 residues. Germline values: CDR1 SQVTM, CDR2 ANQGSEA. J lost 7 bases, V lost 4 bases, and 9 bases had no gene match. The CDR3 here is CSVVMQGEFEAFF. CDR3 in DNA: TGCAGCGTTGTCATGCAGGGGGAATTTGAAGCTTTCTTT.

The chain couples TRBV5-1 to TRBJ2-7; the match to TRBD2 covers 7 bases. This CDR3 region has 17 residues. Germline CDR1 reads SGHRS; CDR2 reads YFSETQ. The V and J ends lost 5 bases and 3 bases, in that order; junction bases with no gene match: 17. The CDR3 sequence is CASRSFGAGDGYYEQYF. DNA of the CDR3: TGCGCCAGCAGGAGCTTCGGGGCGGGAGATGGTTACTACGAGCAGTACTTC.

The rearrangement links TRBV7-9 to TRBJ2-5; D may be TRBD2 (6 bases). Germline CDR1 and CDR2: SEHNR and FQNEAQ (reference sequence). V lost 3 bases and J lost 2, with 13 bases in between. This CDR3 region has 15 residues. The CDR3 spells CASSFVGGYQETQYF. DNA for the CDR3: TGTGCCAGCAGCTTTGTGGGGGGATATCAAGAGACCCAGTACTTC.

The chain recombines TRBV25-1 with TRBJ1-1; 7 nucleotides line up with TRBD1. CDR3 length: 13 residues. V shed 10 bases and J 5 bases; nucleotides not matched to a gene: 10. CDR1 and CDR2 (germline): MGHDK, SYGVNS. This chain's CDR3 is CATSRGLRTEAFF. The CDR3 DNA reads as TGTGCCACCTCAAGGGGGCTGAGAACTGAAGCTTTCTTT.

This clone was detected only a few times. The chain employs TRBV7-9 and TRBJ1-2, with 7 bases aligning to TRBD1. The CDR3 is 13 amino acids. V lost 4 bases, J lost 4 bases, and 3 bases stayed unmatched. From germline, CDR1 is SEHNR and CDR2 FQNEAQ (reference sequence). In DNA form, the CDR3 reads TGTGCCAGCAGCTGGGACAGTACCTATGGCTACACCTTC. Amino acids: CASSWDSTYGYTF.

This chain connects TRBV29-1 to TRBJ1-2; tentative D call: TRBD1 (6 bases). The germline CDR1 and CDR2 sequences are SQVTM and ANQGSEA. The CDR3 loop spans 13 amino acids. V was shortened by 4 bases and J by 4 bases, with 13 bases between the two germline ends. CDR3 in DNA: TGCAGCGTTGGGGGGGGCGCAACCTATGGCTACACCTTC. Residues: CSVGGGATYGYTF.

The chain recombines TRBV4-1 with TRBJ1-1; D is perhaps TRBD1 (6 bases). The CDR3 covers 16 residues. The germline CDR1 and CDR2 sequences are MGHRA and YSYEKL. Trimming left V 0 bases short and J 1 base short, with 12 bases between. The CDR3 DNA sequence: TGCGCCAGCAGCCAAGATCGGGCAGGGGCGAACACTGAAGCTTTCTTT. Its translation: CASSQDRAGANTEAFF.

This clone was recorded only once. The chain carries TRBV7-9 and TRBJ2-1; D remains unclear. Between the trimmed V and J ends, which lost 5 bases and 7 bases, there was a span of 9 bases. The CDR3 runs to 12 residues. From germline, CDR1 is SEHNR and CDR2 FQNEAQ (reference sequence). Here the CDR3 DNA reads TGTGCCAGCAGCCCGGGCACAAATGAGCAGTTCTTC. Translated, it gives CASSPGTNEQFF.

The chain carries TRBV5-6 and TRBJ2-5; maybe TRBD1 (6 bases). CDR1 and CDR2 from the germline V gene are SGHDT and YYEEEE. There are 13 residues in the CDR3. The ends were cut back, 4 bases at V and 2 bases at J, with 9 bases in the middle. CDR3 region: CASSPQGQETQYF. CDR3 DNA sequence: TGTGCCAGCAGCCCACAGGGTCAAGAGACCCAGTACTTC.

The chain links TRBV15 to TRBJ1-4, with D uncertain. This CDR3 has 14 residues. The V gene's germline CDR1 is LNHNV and CDR2 YYDKDF (reference sequence). V was clipped by 1 base and J by 4 bases, with 7 bases between them. The CDR3 is CATSRGFDNEKLFF. CDR3 coding DNA: TGTGCCACCAGCAGAGGGTTCGATAATGAAAAACTGTTTTTT. The variable domain in full, completed from reference TRBV15 and TRBJ1-4, reads DAMVIQNPRYQVTQFGKPVTLSCSQTLNHNVMYWYQQKSSQAPKLLFHYYDKDFNNEADTPDNFQSRRPNTSFCFLDIRSPGLGDTAMYLCATSRGFDNEKLFFGSGTQLSVL.

This sequence joins TRBV5-5 and TRBJ1-4; D unclear. This CDR3 has 17 residues. Germline V gene lookup returns CDR1 SGHKS and CDR2 YYEKEE (reference sequence). V was pared by 0 bases and J by 0 bases, with 12 bases between. This CDR3 reads CASSLDGVSTTNEKLFF. CDR3 nucleotide sequence: TGTGCCAGCAGCTTGGACGGGGTCTCCACAACTAATGAAAAACTGTTTTTT.

In this sample, this clone turned up a few times. The CDR3 sequence: CASSKGQSYEQYF. The CDR3, as DNA: TGTGCCAGCAGCAAAGGACAGAGCTACGAGCAGTACTTC. The chain carries TRBV7-6 and TRBJ2-7, with D possibly TRBD1 on 6 matching bases. The CDR3 consists of 13 residues. Germline-derived CDR1 and CDR2 are SGHVS and FNYEAQ. V lost 5 bases, J lost 3 bases, and 11 bases lay in between.

V is TRBV6-1 and J is TRBJ1-1, with no clear D. V was cut by 2 bases and J by 7 bases, with 14 bases left in between. CDR1 is MNHNS and CDR2 is SASEGT in the germline V gene. This CDR3 spans 14 amino acids. In nucleotides, the CDR3 is TGTGCCAGCAGTGAACCACGGAGACTAGGTGAAGCTTTCTTT. Encoded protein: CASSEPRRLGEAFF.

This chain uses TRBV5-1 with TRBJ1-6; 8 bases align to TRBD1. The length of the CDR3 is 14 residues. V gave up 4 bases and J gave up 11 bases; unmatched junction bases: 8. Per the germline V gene, CDR1 is SGHRS and CDR2 is YFSETQ. As DNA, the CDR3 is TGCGCCAGCAGCACCGACAGGGGAAACACACCCCTCCACTTT. It translates to CASSTDRGNTPLHF. The whole variable domain, filled in from reference TRBV5-1 and TRBJ1-6, reads KAGVTQTPRYLIKTRGQQVTLSCSPISGHRSVSWYQQTPGQGLQFLFEYFSETQRNKGNFPGRFSGRQFSNSRSEMNVSTLELGDSALYLCASSTDRGNTPLHFGNGTRLTVT.

In DNA form, the CDR3 reads TGCAGCGTAAGAACCGGGACAGGGGTAAGCAATGAGCAGTTCTTC. It specifies CSVRTGTGVSNEQFF. V and J are TRBV29-1 and TRBJ2-1, with 10 bases fitting TRBD1. The CDR3 loop spans 15 amino acids. With V trimmed by 6 bases and J by 6 bases, 11 bases remained unmatched. The germline CDR1 and CDR2 sequences are SQVTM and ANQGSEA.

The chain has TRBV5-8 and TRBJ2-3; TRBD2 matches 7 bases. CDR3 length: 16 residues. From germline, CDR1 is SGHTS and CDR2 YDEGEE. V trimming: 0 bases; J trimming: 5 bases; junction bases outside the gene matches: 9. CDR3 in DNA: TGTGCCAGCAGCTTGGGAAACCGGGAGGACGGAGATACGCAGTATTTT. This translates into CASSLGNREDGDTQYF.

This clone was detected a few times. The gene calls are TRBV29-1 and TRBJ1-1, with TRBD1 as a possible D gene (5 bases). The germline V gene has CDR1 SQVTM and CDR2 ANQGSEA. With 5 bases removed from V and 2 bases from J, the gap between germline ends came to 12 bases. The CDR3 contains 13 residues. The CDR3 sequence: CSVLPTANTEAFF. In nucleotides, the CDR3 is TGCAGCGTTCTCCCGACAGCAAACACTGAAGCTTTCTTT.

The gene calls are TRBV19 and TRBJ2-1, with a weak D call TRBD2 (5 bases). The CDR3 length is 14 residues. V was pared by 1 base and J by 5 bases, with 9 bases between. Germline lookup yields CDR1 LNHDA and CDR2 SQIVND (reference sequence). This CDR3 reads CASSIGGSHNEQFF. The CDR3 nucleotides read TGTGCCAGTAGTATAGGCGGGTCCCACAATGAGCAGTTCTTC.